This T cell receptor (beta chain) was obtained from a study of shared clonotypes between healthy human individuals. Libraries were prepared by immunoSEQ multiplex PCR; TCRdb keeps only in-frame clonotypes and omits some of them. The sample has some 660,000 clones, 73% seen once. The V and J ends lost 5 bases and 9 bases respectively, with 22 bases between them. CDR3 size: 15 residues. Germline loops: CDR1 SEHNR, CDR2 FQNEAQ (reference sequence). The chain uses TRBV7-9 and TRBJ2-5; D may be TRBD1 or TRBD2 (5 bases each). This sequence originates from a woman aged 25-40 years in good health. Specimen: memory CD4+ T cells sorted from blood. Subset noted: CD45RA-negative fraction. The CDR3 spells CASSRRDRGNFAQYF. For the CDR3, the DNA is TGTGCCAGCAGCCGCCGGGACCGAGGAAATTTTGCCCAGTACTTC.